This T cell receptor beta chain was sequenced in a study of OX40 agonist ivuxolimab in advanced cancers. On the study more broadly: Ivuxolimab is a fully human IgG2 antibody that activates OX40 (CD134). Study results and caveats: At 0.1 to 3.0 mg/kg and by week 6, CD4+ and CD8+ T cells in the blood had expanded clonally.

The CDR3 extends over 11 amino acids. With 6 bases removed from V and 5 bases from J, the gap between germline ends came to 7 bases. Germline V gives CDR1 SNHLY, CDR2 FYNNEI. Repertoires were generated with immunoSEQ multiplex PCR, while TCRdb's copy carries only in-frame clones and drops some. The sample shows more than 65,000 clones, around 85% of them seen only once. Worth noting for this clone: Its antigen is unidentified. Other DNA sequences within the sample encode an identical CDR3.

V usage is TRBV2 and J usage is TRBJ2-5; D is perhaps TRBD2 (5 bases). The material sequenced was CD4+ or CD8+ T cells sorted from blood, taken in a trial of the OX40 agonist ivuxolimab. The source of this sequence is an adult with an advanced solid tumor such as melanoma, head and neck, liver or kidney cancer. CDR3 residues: CASSGEETQYF. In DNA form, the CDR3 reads TGTGCCAGCAGCGGGGAGGAGACCCAGTACTTC. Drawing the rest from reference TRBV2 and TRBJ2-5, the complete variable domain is EPEVTQTPSHQVTQMGQEVILRCVPISNHLYFYWYRQILGQKVEFLVSFYNNEISEKSEIFDDQFSVERPDGSNFTLKIRSTKLEDSAMYFCASSGEETQYFGPGTRLLVL.